The clone carrying this T cell receptor beta chain was found once. Generated by immunoSEQ multiplex PCR, the TCRdb table keeps only in-frame clones and is missing some. Among 450,000 to 500,000 clones listed, approximately 91% were seen once. The sample belongs to a study of blood T cell repertoires in COVID-19. V was clipped by 2 bases and J by 4 bases, with 16 bases between them. Germline V lookup: CDR1 SGHRS, CDR2 YFSETQ. The length of the CDR3 is 16 residues. Individuals aged about 18 to 100 years were recruited from around 22 US areas. This clonotype was sampled from a woman aged 60-70 years who had recovered from COVID-19. The chain couples TRBV5-1 to TRBJ1-3, with D possibly TRBD1 on 6 matching bases. The sample comprised PBMCs or T cells enriched from blood (not recorded which). The CDR3 loop is CASSLGTMLGGNTIYF. CDR3 sequence (DNA): TGCGCCAGCAGCTTAGGGACAATGCTCGGGGGAAACACCATATATTTT.